This TCR beta chain was captured in a study of PD-1 blockade in classical Hodgkin lymphoma (dated by TCRdb to 2020 to 2021). Turning to the overall study: Nivolumab dosing was 3 mg/kg intravenously every 2 weeks, continuing until either disease progression or unacceptable toxicity. The study used TCR beta sequencing and CyTOF to define a peripheral blood immune signature of response to PD-1 blockade in classical Hodgkin lymphoma.

The research as a whole found: The study was restricted to a single clinical trial cohort, and the causes of repertoire differences, possibly disease activity or prior therapy, were left undefined. Diversity was lower in patients who began nivolumab less than 1 year after ASCT, so these patients were left out of later analyses to avoid confounding by immune reconstitution. Baseline TCR diversity was reported to be lower in newly diagnosed patients than in healthy donors and to be lower still in relapsed/refractory patients. A significant rise by C4D1 was seen in CD4+ but not CD8+ TCR diversity (p=0.0027 vs p=0.16), with the rise being most apparent in complete responders (p=0.02). Among trial patients, those achieving complete response had baseline diversity similar to that of newly diagnosed patients, while diversity was significantly lower in partial responders and progressors.

Genomic DNA was isolated using the Qiagen DNeasy kit from unsorted PBMCs as well as from negatively selected CD4+ and CD8+ fractions. Amplification of TCR beta CDR3 regions was done by immunoSEQ multiplex PCR with primers that anneal to V and J segments. A synthetic immune receptor repertoire was used to minimize amplification bias, and any remaining bias was removed computationally after sequencing. Under the source paper's analysis protocol: Custom Python scripts were used to quantify repertoire diversity as the Shannon entropy index. The unsorted, CD4+ and CD8+ repertoires were each analyzed separately, with the exception of combined analyses, where CD4+ and CD8+ sequences were merged in silico. A clone was considered expanded if an increase in frequency of at least 2-fold after treatment relative to C1D1 was found, and a pseudocount of 0.5 was applied to clones undetected at baseline. Singleton clones were defined as clones with 0 or 1 copy at C1D1, and non-singleton clones were defined as clones with 2 or more copies. Clones expanded in unsorted samples were labelled as CD4+, CD8+ or unknown by matching protein sequences in sorted samples from the same patient. Wilcoxon tests on paired samples were used to test diversity changes from C1D1 to C4D1. What TCRdb holds here is the immuneACCESS table cut down to in-frame rearrangements. Part of the clones is not present; checked against another copy, under half of the missing clones reflect an unresolved V gene, and the others are unexplained. The DNA was the basis for D and trimming; V, J and clone size are from that table. Within this sample are more than 90,000 clones, with roughly 73% of them counted one time only. The ten largest make up 9.4% of the sample.

The time point label of this sample denotes: cycle 4 day 1 (C4D1), after 6 weeks of nivolumab. All trial patients had relapsed after autologous stem cell transplantation, with cohorts A, B and C differing in prior brentuximab vedotin exposure. The trial cohort comprised some 60 patients with relapsed/refractory classical Hodgkin lymphoma whose best overall responses were complete response, partial response or progressive disease. In the multi-cohort phase II CheckMate 205 trial, trial patients received single-agent nivolumab. An independent review committee assessed best overall response by applying the 2007 International Working Group response criteria. Trial PBMCs were collected immediately before nivolumab initiation (C1D1) and during therapy at cycle 2 day 1 and cycle 4 day 1. Peripheral blood was collected in 8 mL Vacutainer Cell Preparation Tubes, from which PBMCs were isolated by centrifugation and then cryopreserved.

This clone was observed a handful of times. Its cognate antigen has yet to be identified. Per-base qualities were not stored, and no clone one base away is much larger. CDR1 and CDR2 were assigned from the germline V gene as SGHAT and FQNNGV. Trimming takes 5 bases off V and 2 bases off J; junction bases not matched to a gene: 8. The CDR3 starts with the cysteine, ends with the phenylalanine, and has 16 residues. Only the CDR3 part of the read is kept: 48 bases, read in frame from the first base. The sample consisted of peripheral blood mononuclear cells (PBMCs), taken before the fourth cycle of nivolumab. The sequence was obtained from a human donor with classical Hodgkin lymphoma. The rearrangement joined TRBV11-2 to TRBJ2-5; TRBD1 fits 10 bases in the junction. CDR3 reads: CASSKWTGGSQETQYF. The DNA sequence follows: TGTGCCAGCAGCAAGTGGACAGGGGGGTCACAAGAGACCCAGTACTTC.